One T cell receptor beta chain is described in this entry. The antigen remains undetermined. The source of the sample is a study of OX40 agonist ivuxolimab in advanced cancers. Study context: An agonistic human IgG2 monoclonal antibody against OX40 (CD134) was given. Study results and limitations: CD4+ and CD8+ blood T cells expanded clonally by week 6 at 0.1 to 3.0 mg/kg.

The method was immunoSEQ multiplex PCR; TCRdb's version includes in-frame clones alone and lacks a portion of them. The profile covers nearly 70,000 clones, with 65% to 90% appearing a single time and roughly 1.4% taken by the ten largest. The ends lost 5 bases at V and 10 bases at J; junction bases unmatched: 12. This CDR3 comprises 15 residues. CDR1 SGHAT and CDR2 FQNNGV come from the germline V gene. The chain couples TRBV11-2 to TRBJ2-3; 10 nucleotides line up with TRBD1. The clonotype originates from an adult with an advanced solid tumor such as melanoma, head and neck, liver or kidney cancer. The sample in question was CD4+ or CD8+ T cells sorted from blood, obtained in a trial of the OX40 agonist ivuxolimab. The CDR3 sequence: CASSTPGQGIGAQYF. The CDR3 DNA is TGTGCCAGCAGCACCCCGGGACAGGGGATCGGGGCGCAGTATTTT.